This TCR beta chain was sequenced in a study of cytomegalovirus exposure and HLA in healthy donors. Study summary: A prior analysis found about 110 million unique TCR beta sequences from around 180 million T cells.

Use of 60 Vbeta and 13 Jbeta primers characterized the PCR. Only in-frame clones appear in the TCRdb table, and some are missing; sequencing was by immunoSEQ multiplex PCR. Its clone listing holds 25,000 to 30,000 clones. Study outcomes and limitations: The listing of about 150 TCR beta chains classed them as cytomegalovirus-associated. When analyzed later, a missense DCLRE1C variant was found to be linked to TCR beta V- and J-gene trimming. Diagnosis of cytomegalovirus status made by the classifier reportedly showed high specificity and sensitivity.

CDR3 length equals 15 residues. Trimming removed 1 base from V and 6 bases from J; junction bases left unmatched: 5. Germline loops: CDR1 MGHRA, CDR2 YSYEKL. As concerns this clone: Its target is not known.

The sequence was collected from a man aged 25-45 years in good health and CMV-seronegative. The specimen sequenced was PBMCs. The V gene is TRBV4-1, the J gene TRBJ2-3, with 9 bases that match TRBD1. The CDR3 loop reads CASSQAGTGWDTQYF. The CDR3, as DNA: TGCGCCAGCAGCCAAGCCGGGACAGGGTGGGATACGCAGTATTTT.